The clone carrying this T cell receptor beta chain came up once. The antigen remains undetermined. Profiling relied on immunoSEQ multiplex PCR, and the TCRdb table lists in-frame clones only, not all of them. The table has some 17,000 clones, about 78% seen once. The data were obtained in a study of T cell repertoires in ileal Crohn's disease. The wider study: The M0 sample came from the inflamed ileal portion of the resected specimen.

The time point is: inflamed ileum from the surgical specimen. Study-level points and caveats: Mucosal expansions were suggested to be mainly CD8 T cells. Active smokers at surgery had more clonal expansions than non-smokers.

The germline gives CDR1 LNHNV, CDR2 YYDKDF (reference sequence). V dropped 4 bases and J dropped 6 bases, with 26 bases sitting between them. The CDR3 sequence is 18 residues long. Sequencing input: ileal tissue. This sequence was found in an adult with Crohn's disease. The genes are TRBV15 and TRBJ2-3; D may be TRBD2 (5 bases). The CDR3 reads CATSTPKSSLRSGDTQYF. The CDR3 DNA reads as TGTGCCACCAGCACACCGAAATCTAGCCTTCGATCGGGGGATACGCAGTATTTT. Complete variable domain (other parts from reference TRBV15 and TRBJ2-3): DAMVIQNPRYQVTQFGKPVTLSCSQTLNHNVMYWYQQKSSQAPKLLFHYYDKDFNNEADTPDNFQSRRPNTSFCFLDIRSPGLGDTAMYLCATSTPKSSLRSGDTQYFGPGTRLTVL.